This T cell receptor (beta chain) was recovered during a study of graft-versus-host responses after intestinal transplantation (dated by TCRdb to about 2021). Notes on the research overall: The transplants that recipients got were multivisceral, liver-intestinal, or isolated intestinal. Every recipient was given anti-thymocyte globulin induction, followed by 2 to 3 years of maintenance tacrolimus and steroids. After intestinal transplantation, graft-versus-host and host-versus-graft alloreactive T cell clones in the graft, circulation and bone marrow were tracked using bulk TCR-beta CDR3 sequencing. To identify alloreactive clones, pre-transplant mixed lymphocyte reaction products were sequenced and compared with unstimulated pre-transplant donor and recipient T cells. A cohort of about two dozen intestinal transplant recipients, including one retransplant, was enrolled, and 3 patients lacking pretransplant specimens were excluded. Donor T cell macrochimerism was defined as a peak of at least 4% donor T cells among recipient peripheral blood mononuclear cells. Instead of going to the commercial service, samples from three later patients were sequenced in-house on an Illumina MiSeq and processed with MiXCR.

The library was obtained by the immunoSEQ multiplex PCR assay. For most patients, high-throughput TCR-beta CDR3 sequencing of genomic DNA was performed by Adaptive Biotechnologies. On the authors' methods: Adaptive's ImmunoSEQ software supplied the TCR sequencing data for 18 patients, while MiXCR and VDJtools were used to process three other patients. CDR3 nucleotide sequences shared between donor and recipient were removed because the origin of such sequences could not be assigned. To be classed as alloreactive, a clone needed at least 2-fold expansion over unstimulated cells and a minimum CFSE-low frequency of 0.002% (template counts) or 0.001% (read counts). Mappable clones were those detected in sequenced pre-transplant spleen, lymph node, or MLR CFSE-low populations of the donor or recipient. The cumulative frequency of alloreactive clones was calculated as a percentage of all sequences, weighted by copy number. Imported from immuneACCESS, the table was reduced by TCRdb to in-frame sequences with V and J called. These copies leave out some clones; in studies compared against another copy, an unresolved V gene accounts for under half, and the cause of the remainder is not known. The DNA was the basis for D and trimming; V, J and clone size are from that table. The sample yields approximately 16,000 clones; roughly three fifths were counted once. The top ten hold more than 10% of the sample.

Findings and caveats that apply to the study as a whole: In patients with donor T cell macrochimerism, the allografts had high GvH to HvG T cell clonal ratios. Conclusions were limited by the relatively low number and heterogeneity of intestinal transplant patients. GvH clones were found in recipient bone marrow, and some of the GvH clones appeared earlier in ileal mucosa or blood, which is consistent with an intestinal mucosal origin. Peak levels of circulating GvH clones were associated with declines in HvG clones early after transplant.

To isolate intraepithelial and lamina propria lymphocytes from graft specimens, dithiothreitol, EDTA incubations and collagenase D digestion were used. Bulk TCR-beta sequencing was performed on serial intestinal graft biopsy specimens collected as late as 600 days after transplant. The germline V gene specifies SNHLY as CDR1 and FYNNEI as CDR2. Germline trimming amounts to 6 bases on V and 5 bases on J, with 2 as the count of junction bases outside the gene matches. The CDR3 sequence holds 12 residues, the cysteine and phenylalanine included. Just the 36-base CDR3 DNA is kept, in frame starting at base 1. As concerns this clone: Its antigen is currently not known. Base quality data are lacking; no much larger clone is found one base away.

The origin of this receptor is a human patient who received an intestinal transplant, so some T cells may come from the graft donor. This sample comprised ileum tissue, obtained 524 days after transplant. The chain couples TRBV2 to TRBJ2-5, and 8 junction bases match TRBD1. The base sequence is TGTGCCAGCAGGGACAGGGCGGAGACCCAGTACTTC. This gives the protein CASRDRAETQYF. Extended through the reference TRBV2 and TRBJ2-5 proteins, this CDR3 yields the full variable domain: EPEVTQTPSHQVTQMGQEVILRCVPISNHLYFYWYRQILGQKVEFLVSFYNNEISEKSEIFDDQFSVERPDGSNFTLKIRSTKLEDSAMYFCASRDRAETQYFGPGTRLLVL.